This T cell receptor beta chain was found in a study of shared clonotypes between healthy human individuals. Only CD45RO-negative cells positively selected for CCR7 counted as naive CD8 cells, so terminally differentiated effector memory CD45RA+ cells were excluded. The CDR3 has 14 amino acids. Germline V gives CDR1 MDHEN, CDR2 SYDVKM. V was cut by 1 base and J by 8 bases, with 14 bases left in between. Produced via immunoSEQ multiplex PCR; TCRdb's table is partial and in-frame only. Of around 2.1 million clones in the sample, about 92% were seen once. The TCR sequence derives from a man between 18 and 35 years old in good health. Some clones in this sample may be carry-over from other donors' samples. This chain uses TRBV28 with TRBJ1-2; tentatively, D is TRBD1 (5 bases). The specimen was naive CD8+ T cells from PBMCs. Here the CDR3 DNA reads TGTGCCAGCAGTTTATTTCGGGGCGGCGCGGGCTACACCTTC. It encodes CASSLFRGGAGYTF.